These T cell receptor beta chains were read from a single sample in a study of blood T cell repertoires in COVID-19. Repertoires were generated with immunoSEQ multiplex PCR, while TCRdb's copy carries only in-frame clones and drops some. The data contain 100,000 to 150,000 clones, around nine tenths of them seen just once; the ten biggest clones take up 3.5% to 5%. Sequenced sample: peripheral blood. These receptor sequences come from a man in his fifties or sixties with COVID-19, enrolled during active disease. CDR3s include the opening cysteine and the closing phenylalanine or tryptophan. D genes are given only for firm matches. Expanded clones are given a class, and other clones once, few, many or no size at all.

J: TRBJ2-1
D: NA
size: NA
V: TRBV18
CDR3: CASSPLGRGSSYNEQFF
DNA: TGTGCCAGCTCACCCCTCGGCAGGGGCAGCTCCTACAATGAGCAGTTCTTC

J: TRBJ1-1
D: NA
size: NA
V: TRBV20-1
CDR3: CSARDTGEAFF
DNA: TGCAGTGCTAGAGATACAGGTGAAGCTTTCTTT

J: TRBJ1-1
D: NA
size: NA
V: TRBV9
CDR3: CASSVQAFTEAFF
DNA: TGTGCCAGCAGCGTACAGGCCTTCACTGAAGCTTTCTTT

J: TRBJ1-5
D: NA
size: NA
V: TRBV21-1
CDR3: CASSKATGGSQPQHF
DNA: TGTGCCAGCAGCAAAGCGACAGGGGGCAGTCAGCCCCAGCATTTT

J: TRBJ1-5
D: TRBD1
size: NA
V: TRBV5-5
CDR3: CASSDRGNQPQHF
DNA: TGTGCCAGCAGCGACAGGGGCAATCAGCCCCAGCATTTT

J: TRBJ2-1
D: TRBD2
size: NA
V: TRBV30
CDR3: CAWRGLAGYNEQFF
DNA: TGTGCCTGGAGAGGACTAGCGGGGTACAATGAGCAGTTCTTC

J: TRBJ2-7
D: TRBD2
size: once
V: TRBV19
CDR3: CASSITGTSGSQQYF
DNA: TGTGCCAGTAGTATCACCGGGACTAGCGGGAGTCAGCAGTACTTC

J: TRBJ2-5
D: TRBD1
size: NA
V: TRBV19
CDR3: CASSTQTGVETQYF
DNA: TGTGCCAGTAGTACTCAAACAGGGGTAGAGACCCAGTACTTC

J: TRBJ1-5
D: TRBD1
size: NA
V: TRBV5-5
CDR3: CASSRGQLSNQPQHF
DNA: TGTGCCAGCAGCAGGGGACAGCTTAGCAATCAGCCCCAGCATTTT

J: TRBJ1-5
D: NA
size: few
V: TRBV28
CDR3: CASSLFPSTYSNQPQHF
DNA: TGTGCCAGCAGTCTTTTCCCGTCTACTTATAGCAATCAGCCCCAGCATTTT

J: TRBJ2-2
D: NA
size: NA
V: TRBV6-2/TRBV6-3
CDR3: CASSHSTEITTGELFF
DNA: TGTGCCAGCAGCCATTCGACAGAAATAACTACCGGGGAGCTGTTTTTT

J: TRBJ2-1
D: TRBD2
size: once
V: TRBV4-3
CDR3: CASSQDLGLAGDERAWDEQFF
DNA: TGCGCCAGCAGCCAAGATTTGGGACTAGCGGGAGATGAACGTGCGTGGGATGAGCAGTTCTTC

J: TRBJ1-4
D: TRBD1
size: NA
V: TRBV6-6
CDR3: CASSPTGGFATNEKLFF
DNA: TGTGCCAGCAGTCCCACAGGGGGATTTGCAACTAATGAAAAACTGTTTTTT

J: TRBJ1-6
D: TRBD1
size: NA
V: TRBV14
CDR3: CASSLLRDRGSPLHF
DNA: TGTGCCAGCAGCCTTCTCCGGGACAGGGGCTCACCCCTCCACTTT

J: TRBJ1-4
D: NA
size: NA
V: TRBV19
CDR3: CASRPYRELVTNEKLFF
DNA: TGTGCCAGTAGACCTTACAGGGAGTTGGTGACTAATGAAAAACTGTTTTTT

J: TRBJ2-1
D: TRBD1
size: NA
V: TRBV7-7
CDR3: CASSLGQGNEQFF
DNA: TGTGCTAGCAGCTTAGGACAGGGTAATGAGCAGTTCTTC

J: TRBJ2-7
D: TRBD1
size: NA
V: TRBV5-5
CDR3: CASSSRGTGPYEQYF
DNA: TGTGCCAGCAGCTCGAGGGGGACAGGGCCCTACGAGCAGTACTTC

J: TRBJ2-7
D: TRBD1
size: NA
V: TRBV30
CDR3: CAWSLGTEVNEQYF
DNA: TGTGCCTGGAGCCTTGGGACAGAGGTGAACGAGCAGTACTTC

J: TRBJ2-1
D: TRBD2
size: NA
V: TRBV7-9
CDR3: CASSSPGLVATGEQFF
DNA: TGTGCCAGCAGTTCCCCGGGACTAGTAGCGACGGGTGAGCAGTTCTTC

J: TRBJ2-2
D: NA
size: NA
V: TRBV11-2
CDR3: CASSRGSSENTGELFF
DNA: TGTGCCAGCAGCCGCGGTTCTAGCGAGAACACCGGGGAGCTGTTTTTT

J: TRBJ1-4
D: TRBD1
size: NA
V: TRBV10-3
CDR3: CAISDPTGSSEKLFF
DNA: TGTGCCATCAGCGACCCGACAGGGAGTAGTGAAAAACTGTTTTTT

J: TRBJ2-1
D: NA
size: once
V: TRBV7-9
CDR3: CASSSEGDEQFF
DNA: TGTGCCAGCAGCTCGGAGGGCGATGAGCAGTTCTTC

J: TRBJ1-5
D: TRBD1
size: NA
V: TRBV6-2/TRBV6-3
CDR3: CASRPIDRGQGGNQPQHF
DNA: TGTGCCAGCAGACCTATAGACAGGGGGCAGGGAGGCAATCAGCCCCAGCATTTT

J: TRBJ2-1
D: TRBD1
size: NA
V: TRBV6-1
CDR3: CASSEDRGVMNEQFF
DNA: TGTGCCAGCAGTGAAGACAGGGGGGTGATGAATGAGCAGTTCTTC

J: TRBJ1-2
D: NA
size: NA
V: TRBV5-1
CDR3: CASSLTGISGYTF
DNA: TGCGCCAGCAGCTTGACAGGGATCTCTGGCTACACCTTC

J: TRBJ2-3
D: NA
size: NA
V: TRBV11-3
CDR3: CASSHPTTDTQYF
DNA: TGTGCCAGCAGCCATCCTACGACAGATACGCAGTATTTT

J: TRBJ2-7
D: TRBD2
size: NA
V: TRBV9
CDR3: CASSVGLGNSYEQYF
DNA: TGTGCCAGCAGCGTCGGACTAGGAAACTCCTACGAGCAGTACTTC

J: TRBJ1-4
D: NA
size: NA
V: TRBV6-5
CDR3: CASSYSEVGGNEKLFF
DNA: TGTGCCAGCAGTTACTCTGAGGTCGGGGGTAATGAAAAACTGTTTTTT

J: TRBJ2-7
D: TRBD2
size: NA
V: TRBV5-1
CDR3: CASSLTSGGQYEQYF
DNA: TGCGCCAGCAGCTTGACTAGCGGGGGCCAGTACGAGCAGTACTTC

J: TRBJ1-3
D: NA
size: NA
V: TRBV5-1
CDR3: CASSRFRADAGNTIYF
DNA: TGCGCCAGCAGCCGATTCAGGGCAGACGCTGGAAACACCATATATTTT

J: TRBJ2-7
D: TRBD1
size: NA
V: TRBV28
CDR3: CASSYGQGFEEQYF
DNA: TGTGCCAGCAGCTACGGACAGGGGTTCGAAGAGCAGTACTTC

J: TRBJ2-7
D: TRBD1
size: NA
V: TRBV10-3
CDR3: CAISVSGQGAHEQYF
DNA: TGTGCCATCAGTGTCTCCGGACAGGGGGCCCACGAGCAGTACTTC

J: TRBJ2-7
D: NA
size: NA
V: TRBV10-3
CDR3: CAISGVVGASYEQYF
DNA: TGTGCCATCAGTGGGGTAGTGGGGGCCTCCTACGAGCAGTACTTC

J: TRBJ2-3
D: TRBD2
size: NA
V: TRBV24-1
CDR3: CATSDLQAGVADTQYF
DNA: TGTGCCACCAGTGATTTGCAGGCGGGAGTCGCAGATACGCAGTATTTT

J: TRBJ2-5
D: NA
size: NA
V: TRBV5-1
CDR3: CASSSGETQYF
DNA: TGCGCCAGCAGCTCGGGGGAGACCCAGTACTTC

J: TRBJ2-2
D: TRBD1
size: NA
V: TRBV5-4
CDR3: CASSTGQGDTGELFF
DNA: TGTGCCAGCAGCACGGGACAGGGGGACACCGGGGAGCTGTTTTTT

J: TRBJ1-4
D: TRBD1
size: NA
V: TRBV2
CDR3: CASSWTGGNEKLFF
DNA: TGTGCCAGCAGTTGGACAGGGGGGAATGAAAAACTGTTTTTT

J: TRBJ1-2
D: TRBD1
size: NA
V: TRBV3-1/TRBV3-2
CDR3: CASSGQAYGYTF
DNA: TGTGCCAGCAGCGGACAGGCCTATGGCTACACCTTC

J: TRBJ1-2
D: NA
size: once
V: TRBV6-5
CDR3: CASRLGLGGGYTF
DNA: TGTGCCAGCAGACTGGGACTGGGCGGAGGCTACACCTTC

J: TRBJ1-2
D: NA
size: NA
V: TRBV6-2/TRBV6-3
CDR3: CASSTGWGGYTF
DNA: TGTGCCAGCAGTACAGGCTGGGGCGGCTACACCTTC

J: TRBJ1-3
D: NA
size: NA
V: TRBV10-3
CDR3: CAIRAGGDSGNTIYF
DNA: TGTGCCATCAGGGCTGGGGGCGACTCTGGAAACACCATATATTTT

J: TRBJ2-1
D: TRBD2
size: NA
V: TRBV29-1
CDR3: CSVVGLAGSTSYNEQFF
DNA: TGCAGCGTTGTTGGACTAGCGGGGTCAACCTCCTACAATGAGCAGTTCTTC

J: TRBJ2-7
D: NA
size: NA
V: TRBV30
CDR3: CAWSVGVRITYEQYF
DNA: TGTGCCTGGAGTGTAGGTGTCAGGATCACTTACGAGCAGTACTTC

J: TRBJ1-2
D: TRBD1
size: NA
V: TRBV19
CDR3: CASRGGTGALRDGYTF
DNA: TGTGCCAGTAGAGGGGGGACAGGGGCCCTAAGGGATGGCTACACCTTC

J: TRBJ1-1
D: TRBD1
size: NA
V: TRBV5-1
CDR3: CASSLEGQGTEAFF
DNA: TGCGCCAGCAGCTTGGAGGGACAGGGCACTGAAGCTTTCTTT

J: TRBJ1-5
D: NA
size: NA
V: TRBV6-5
CDR3: CASSYEGGGNQPQHF
DNA: TGTGCCAGCAGTTACGAAGGAGGCGGCAATCAGCCCCAGCATTTT

J: TRBJ1-2
D: NA
size: NA
V: TRBV21-1
CDR3: CASRTNRGDRRNYGYTF
DNA: TGTGCCAGCAGAACCAATCGAGGGGACAGGAGGAACTATGGCTACACCTTC

J: TRBJ1-5
D: NA
size: NA
V: TRBV6-4
CDR3: CAISSVTDQPQHF
DNA: TGTGCCATCAGTTCGGTTACGGATCAGCCCCAGCATTTT

J: TRBJ2-7
D: NA
size: NA
V: TRBV4-2
CDR3: CASSQVVNVAGKSYEQYF
DNA: TGTGCCAGCAGCCAAGTAGTAAACGTTGCAGGGAAGTCCTACGAGCAGTACTTC

J: TRBJ1-6
D: NA
size: NA
V: TRBV5-1
CDR3: CASSLEASYNSPLHF
DNA: TGCGCCAGCAGCTTGGAAGCCTCCTATAATTCACCCCTCCACTTT

J: TRBJ1-2
D: TRBD1
size: NA
V: TRBV7-9
CDR3: CASSFPGGDGYTF
DNA: TGTGCCAGCAGCTTTCCAGGGGGTGACGGCTACACCTTC

J: TRBJ1-5
D: TRBD1
size: NA
V: TRBV5-4
CDR3: CASSFDRGSQPQHF
DNA: TGTGCCAGCAGCTTCGACAGGGGTTCCCAGCCCCAGCATTTT

J: TRBJ1-1
D: TRBD1
size: NA
V: TRBV6-5
CDR3: CASSYYQGAGEAFF
DNA: TGTGCCAGCAGTTACTATCAGGGGGCTGGTGAAGCTTTCTTT

J: TRBJ2-6
D: NA
size: NA
V: TRBV21-1
CDR3: CARGTFSGANVLTF
DNA: TGTGCCAGGGGCACCTTTTCCGGGGCCAACGTCCTGACTTTC

J: TRBJ2-3
D: TRBD1
size: NA
V: TRBV5-4
CDR3: CASSRDRGGADTQYF
DNA: TGTGCCAGCAGCCGGGACAGGGGTGGTGCAGATACGCAGTATTTT

J: TRBJ1-1
D: NA
size: NA
V: TRBV5-8
CDR3: CASSRGLANTEAFF
DNA: TGTGCCAGCAGCCGGGGACTAGCGAACACTGAAGCTTTCTTT

J: TRBJ2-3
D: NA
size: NA
V: TRBV4-1
CDR3: CASSQAGYAGDTQYF
DNA: TGCGCCAGCAGCCAGGCAGGGTACGCTGGAGATACGCAGTATTTT

J: TRBJ2-1
D: TRBD2
size: NA
V: TRBV5-1
CDR3: CASSFTSGIVNEQFF
DNA: TGCGCCAGCAGCTTTACTAGCGGGATTGTGAATGAGCAGTTCTTC

J: TRBJ2-3
D: NA
size: NA
V: TRBV6-5
CDR3: CASSYGAASTDTQYF
DNA: TGTGCCAGCAGTTACGGGGCGGCTAGCACAGATACGCAGTATTTT